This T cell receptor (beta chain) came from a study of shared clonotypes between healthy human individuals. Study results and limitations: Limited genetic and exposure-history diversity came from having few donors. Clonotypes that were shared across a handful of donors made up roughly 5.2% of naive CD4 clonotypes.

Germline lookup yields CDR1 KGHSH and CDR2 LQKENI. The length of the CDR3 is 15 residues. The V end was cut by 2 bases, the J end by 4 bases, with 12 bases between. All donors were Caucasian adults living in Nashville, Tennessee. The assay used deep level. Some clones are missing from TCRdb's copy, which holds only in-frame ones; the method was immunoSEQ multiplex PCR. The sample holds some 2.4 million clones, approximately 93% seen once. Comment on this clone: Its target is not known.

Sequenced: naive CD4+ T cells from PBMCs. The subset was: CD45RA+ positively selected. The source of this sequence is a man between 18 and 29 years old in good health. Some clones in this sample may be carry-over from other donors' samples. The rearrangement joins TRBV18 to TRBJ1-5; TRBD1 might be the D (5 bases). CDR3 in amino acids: CASSPTGLENQPQHF. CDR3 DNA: TGTGCCAGCTCACCAACAGGACTTGAAAATCAGCCCCAGCATTTT.